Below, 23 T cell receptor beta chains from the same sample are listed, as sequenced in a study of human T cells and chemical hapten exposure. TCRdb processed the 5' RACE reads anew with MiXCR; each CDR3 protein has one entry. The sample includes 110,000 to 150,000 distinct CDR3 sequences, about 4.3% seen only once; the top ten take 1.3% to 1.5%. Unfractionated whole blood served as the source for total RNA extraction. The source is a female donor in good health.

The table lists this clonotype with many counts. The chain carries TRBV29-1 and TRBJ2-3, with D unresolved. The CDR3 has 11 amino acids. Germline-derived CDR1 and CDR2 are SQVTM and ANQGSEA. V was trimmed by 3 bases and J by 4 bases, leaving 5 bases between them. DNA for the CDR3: TGCAGCGTTGAGAAGGCAGATACGCAGTATTTT. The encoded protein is CSVEKADTQYF.

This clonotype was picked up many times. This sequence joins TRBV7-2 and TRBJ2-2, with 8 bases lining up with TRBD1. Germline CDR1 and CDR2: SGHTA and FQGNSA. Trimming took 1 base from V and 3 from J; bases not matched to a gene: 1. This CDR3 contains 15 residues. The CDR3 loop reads CASSLGRGHTGELFF. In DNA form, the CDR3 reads TGTGCCAGCAGCTTAGGCAGGGGGCACACCGGGGAGCTGTTTTTT.

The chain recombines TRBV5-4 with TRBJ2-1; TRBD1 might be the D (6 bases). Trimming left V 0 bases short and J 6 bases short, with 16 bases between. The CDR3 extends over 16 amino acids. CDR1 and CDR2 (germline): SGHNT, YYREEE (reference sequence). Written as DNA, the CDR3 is TGTGCCAGCAGCTTGGAGGTCAGGGGTTGTCCCAATGAGCAGTTCTTC. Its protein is CASSLEVRGCPNEQFF.

CDR3 sequence (DNA): TGCGCCAGCAGCCACCATCCCGGGACTTCGAACACCGGGGAGCTGTTTTTT. This gives the protein CASSHHPGTSNTGELFF. The rearrangement joins TRBV5-1 to TRBJ2-2, with a weak D call TRBD2 (6 bases). There are 17 residues in the CDR3. Germline V gene lookup returns CDR1 SGHRS and CDR2 YFSETQ. V was pared by 4 bases and J by 0 bases, with 16 bases between.

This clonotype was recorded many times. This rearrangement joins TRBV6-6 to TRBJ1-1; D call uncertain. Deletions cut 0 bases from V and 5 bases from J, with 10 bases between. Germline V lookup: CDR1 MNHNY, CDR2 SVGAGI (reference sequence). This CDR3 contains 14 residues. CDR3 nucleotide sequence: TGTGCCAGCAGTTACTCAGGGTTTAGGACTGAAGCTTTCTTT. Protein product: CASSYSGFRTEAFF.

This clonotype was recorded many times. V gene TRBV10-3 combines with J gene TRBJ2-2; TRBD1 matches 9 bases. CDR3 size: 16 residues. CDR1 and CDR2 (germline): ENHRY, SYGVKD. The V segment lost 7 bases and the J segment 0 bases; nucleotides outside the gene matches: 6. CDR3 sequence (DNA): TGTGCCATCAAACCGGGACAGGGTCCGAACACCGGGGAGCTGTTTTTT. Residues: CAIKPGQGPNTGELFF.

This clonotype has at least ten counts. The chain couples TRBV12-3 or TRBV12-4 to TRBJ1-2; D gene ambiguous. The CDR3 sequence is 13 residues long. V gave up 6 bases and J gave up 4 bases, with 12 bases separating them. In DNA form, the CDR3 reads TGTGCCAGCAGCGCCCGGCAGACCTATGGCTACACCTTC. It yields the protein CASSARQTYGYTF.

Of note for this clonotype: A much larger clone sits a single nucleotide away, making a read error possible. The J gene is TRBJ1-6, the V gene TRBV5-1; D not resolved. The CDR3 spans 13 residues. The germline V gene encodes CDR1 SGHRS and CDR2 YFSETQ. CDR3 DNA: TGCGCCAGCAGCTTGGACCGGAGTTCATCCCTCCACTTT. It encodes CASSLDRSSSLHF. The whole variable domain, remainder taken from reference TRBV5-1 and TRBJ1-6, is KAGVTQTPRYLIKTRGQQVTLSCSPISGHRSVSWYQQTPGQGLQFLFEYFSETQRNKGNFPGRFSGRQFSNSRSEMNVSTLELGDSALYLCASSLDRSSSLHFGNGTRLTVT.

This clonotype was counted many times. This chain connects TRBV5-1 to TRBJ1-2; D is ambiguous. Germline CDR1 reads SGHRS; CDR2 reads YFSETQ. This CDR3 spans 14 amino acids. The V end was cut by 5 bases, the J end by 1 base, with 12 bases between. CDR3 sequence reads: CASSPATVNYGYTF. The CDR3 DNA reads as TGCGCCAGCAGTCCCGCGACGGTTAACTATGGCTACACCTTC.

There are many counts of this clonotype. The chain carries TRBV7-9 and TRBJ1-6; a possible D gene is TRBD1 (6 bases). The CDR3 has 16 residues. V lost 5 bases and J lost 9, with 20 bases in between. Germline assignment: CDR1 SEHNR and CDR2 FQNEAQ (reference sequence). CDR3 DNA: TGTGCCAGCAGCCCTTACTCGACAGGATTTCGTTCACCCCTCCACTTT. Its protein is CASSPYSTGFRSPLHF.

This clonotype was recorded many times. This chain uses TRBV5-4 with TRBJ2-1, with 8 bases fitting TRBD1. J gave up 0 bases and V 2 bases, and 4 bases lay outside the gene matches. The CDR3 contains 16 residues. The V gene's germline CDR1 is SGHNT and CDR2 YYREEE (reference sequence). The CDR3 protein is CASSLTGGSSYNEQFF. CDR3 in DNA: TGTGCCAGCAGCTTAACAGGGGGGAGCTCCTACAATGAGCAGTTCTTC.

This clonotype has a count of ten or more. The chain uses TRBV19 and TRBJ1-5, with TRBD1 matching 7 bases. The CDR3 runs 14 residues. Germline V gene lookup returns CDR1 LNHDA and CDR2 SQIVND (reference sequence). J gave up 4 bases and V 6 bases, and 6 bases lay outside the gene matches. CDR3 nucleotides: TGTGCCAGTAGCACGACAGGGCGTAATCAGCCCCAGCATTTT. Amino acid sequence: CASSTTGRNQPQHF.

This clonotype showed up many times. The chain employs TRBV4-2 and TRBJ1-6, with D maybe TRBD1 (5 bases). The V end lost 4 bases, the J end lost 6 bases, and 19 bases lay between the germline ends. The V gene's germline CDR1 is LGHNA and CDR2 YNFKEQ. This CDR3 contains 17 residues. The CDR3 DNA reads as TGTGCCAGCAGCCCAGATGTAGGGACGTCTTTTAATTCACCCCTCCACTTT. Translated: CASSPDVGTSFNSPLHF.

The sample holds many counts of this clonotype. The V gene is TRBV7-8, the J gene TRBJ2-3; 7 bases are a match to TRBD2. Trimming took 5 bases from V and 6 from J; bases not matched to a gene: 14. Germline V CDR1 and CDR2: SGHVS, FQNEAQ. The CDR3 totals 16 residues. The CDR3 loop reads CASSRGLVGGSDTQYF. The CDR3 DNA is TGTGCCAGCAGCCGAGGACTAGTTGGGGGTTCTGATACGCAGTATTTT. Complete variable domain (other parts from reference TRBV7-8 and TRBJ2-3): GAGVSQSPRYKVAKRGQDVALRCDPISGHVSLFWYQQALGQGPEFLTYFQNEAQLDKSGLPSDRFFAERPEGSVSTLKIQRTQQEDSAVYLCASSRGLVGGSDTQYFGPGTRLTVL.

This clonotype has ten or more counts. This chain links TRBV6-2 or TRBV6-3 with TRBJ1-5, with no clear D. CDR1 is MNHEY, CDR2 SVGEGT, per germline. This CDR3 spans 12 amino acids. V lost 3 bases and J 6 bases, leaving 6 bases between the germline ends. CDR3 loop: CASSYPSQPQHF. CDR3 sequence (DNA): TGTGCCAGCAGTTATCCTTCTCAGCCCCAGCATTTT.

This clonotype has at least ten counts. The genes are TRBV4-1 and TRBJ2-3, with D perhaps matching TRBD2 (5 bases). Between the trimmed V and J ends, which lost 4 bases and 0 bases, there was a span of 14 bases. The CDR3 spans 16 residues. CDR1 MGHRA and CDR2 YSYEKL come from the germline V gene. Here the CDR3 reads CASSRYQSGSTDTQYF. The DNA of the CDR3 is TGCGCCAGCAGCCGCTACCAAAGCGGTAGCACAGATACGCAGTATTTT.

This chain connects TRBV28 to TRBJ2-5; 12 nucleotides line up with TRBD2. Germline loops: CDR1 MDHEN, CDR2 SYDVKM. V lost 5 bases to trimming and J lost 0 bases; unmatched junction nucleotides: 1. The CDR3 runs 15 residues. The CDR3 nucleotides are TGTGCCAGCAGTGGACTAGCGGGGAACCAAGAGACCCAGTACTTC. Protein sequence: CASSGLAGNQETQYF.

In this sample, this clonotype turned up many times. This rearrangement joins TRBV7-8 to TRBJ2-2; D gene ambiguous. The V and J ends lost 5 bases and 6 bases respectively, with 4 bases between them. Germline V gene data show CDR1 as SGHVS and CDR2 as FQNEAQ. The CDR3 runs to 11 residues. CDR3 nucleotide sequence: TGTGCCAGCAGCCCCTCCGGGGAGCTGTTTTTT. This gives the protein CASSPSGELFF.

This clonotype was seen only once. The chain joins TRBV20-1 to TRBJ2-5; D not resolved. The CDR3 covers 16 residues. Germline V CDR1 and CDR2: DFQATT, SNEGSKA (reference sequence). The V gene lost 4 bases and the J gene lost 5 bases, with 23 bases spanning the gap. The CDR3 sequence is CSAMGRIGRPWETQYF. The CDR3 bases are TGCAGTGCTATGGGTCGGATTGGACGGCCCTGGGAGACCCAGTACTTC.

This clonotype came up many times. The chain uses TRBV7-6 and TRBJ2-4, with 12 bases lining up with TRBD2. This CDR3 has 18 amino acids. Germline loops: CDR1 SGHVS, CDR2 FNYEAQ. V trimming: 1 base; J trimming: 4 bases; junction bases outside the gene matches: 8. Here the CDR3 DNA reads TGTGCCAGCAGCTTAGAACTAGCGGGGGGTTTCCTAAAAAACATTCAGTACTTC. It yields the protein CASSLELAGGFLKNIQYF. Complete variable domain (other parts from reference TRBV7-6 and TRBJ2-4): GAGVSQSPRYKVTKRGQDVALRCDPISGHVSLYWYRQALGQGPEFLTYFNYEAQQDKSGLPNDRFSAERPEGSISTLTIQRTEQRDSAMYRCASSLELAGGFLKNIQYFGAGTRLSVL.

The CDR3 loop is CASSLAPNLHQPQHF. The CDR3 nucleotides read TGTGCCAGCAGCTTGGCCCCTAATCTCCATCAGCCCCAGCATTTT. V usage is TRBV5-5 and J usage is TRBJ1-5; D unclear. The CDR3 sequence is 15 residues long. The germline V gene encodes CDR1 SGHKS and CDR2 YYEKEE (reference sequence). V shed 0 bases and J shed 5 bases, with 12 bases lying between them.

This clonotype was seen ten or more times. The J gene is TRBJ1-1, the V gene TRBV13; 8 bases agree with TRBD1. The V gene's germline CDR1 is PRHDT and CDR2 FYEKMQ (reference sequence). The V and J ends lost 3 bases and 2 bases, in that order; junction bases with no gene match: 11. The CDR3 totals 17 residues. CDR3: CASSFMTGDGRNTEAFF. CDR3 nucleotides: TGTGCCAGCAGCTTTATGACAGGGGACGGACGAAACACTGAAGCTTTCTTT.

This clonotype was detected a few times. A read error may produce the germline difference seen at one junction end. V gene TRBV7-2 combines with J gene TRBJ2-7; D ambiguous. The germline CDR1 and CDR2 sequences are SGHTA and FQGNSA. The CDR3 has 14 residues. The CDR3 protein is CASSLGPPSSEQYF. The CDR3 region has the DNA TGTGCCAGCAGCTTAGGCCCCCCTTCCTCCGAGCAGTACTTC.